A selection of T cell receptor beta chains follows, all from one sample in a study of blood T cells in healthy people across ages. TCRdb reprocessed the 5' RACE reads via MiXCR and lists one record per CDR3 protein. This sample yields around 520,000 distinct CDR3 sequences, of which roughly a quarter are seen a single time; over 3.5% belongs to the top ten. These same data were also listed under a study on T cells of mothers and their children.

The sequenced sample consisted of blood. Every receptor here comes from a boy aged 2-15 years in good health. CDR3s include the opening cysteine and the closing phenylalanine or tryptophan. Fields, in order: clone size, V gene, D gene, J gene, CDR3 DNA, CDR3 protein. The D gene is left open where the match is weak. Size tells how often a clone was seen (once, few, many) or the class of an expanded clone, and some rows leave it out.

abundance: few
v_gene: TRBV5-5
d_gene: TRBD1
j_gene: TRBJ2-5
CDR3nt: TGTGCCAGTACACCCGGGACAGCAAGCGAGACCCAGTACTTC
CDR3aa: CASTPGTASETQYF

abundance: few
v_gene: TRBV18
d_gene: TRBD1
j_gene: TRBJ1-1
CDR3nt: TGTGCCAGCACGAACAGGGGGCCGGACAGCACTGAAGCTTTCTTT
CDR3aa: CASTNRGPDSTEAFF

abundance: -
v_gene: TRBV25-1
d_gene: -
j_gene: TRBJ2-7
CDR3nt: TGTGCCAGCAGTGCGGAACAGCCCTCCTACGAGCAGTACTTC
CDR3aa: CASSAEQPSYEQYF

abundance: -
v_gene: TRBV10-3
d_gene: -
j_gene: TRBJ2-3
CDR3nt: TGTGCCATCAGTGAGTCGGGGGGACGAACAGATACGCAGTATTTT
CDR3aa: CAISESGGRTDTQYF

abundance: few
v_gene: TRBV4-3
d_gene: TRBD2
j_gene: TRBJ2-3
CDR3nt: TGCGCCAGCAGCCAAGTATTAGCGGGATCAACAGATACGCAGTATTTT
CDR3aa: CASSQVLAGSTDTQYF

abundance: -
v_gene: TRBV7-2
d_gene: -
j_gene: TRBJ2-7
CDR3nt: TGTGCCAGCAGCTTAGCGTCCGGAGGCTTGTACGAGCAGTACTTC
CDR3aa: CASSLASGGLYEQYF

abundance: -
v_gene: TRBV12-3/TRBV12-4
d_gene: TRBD2
j_gene: TRBJ2-4
CDR3nt: TGTGCCAGCAGTTTAGCCGAGACTAGCGCAAACATTCAGTACTTC
CDR3aa: CASSLAETSANIQYF

abundance: few
v_gene: TRBV6-5
d_gene: -
j_gene: TRBJ2-5
CDR3nt: TGTGCCAGCAGTCAACGAACGCAGGGAGAGACCCAGTACTTC
CDR3aa: CASSQRTQGETQYF

abundance: -
v_gene: TRBV27
d_gene: TRBD1
j_gene: TRBJ1-2
CDR3nt: TGTGCCAGCAGTTTCTTACAGGGGAAGAATGGCTACACCTTC
CDR3aa: CASSFLQGKNGYTF

abundance: -
v_gene: TRBV5-4
d_gene: TRBD2
j_gene: TRBJ2-2
CDR3nt: TGTGCCAGCAGAGACTCCCCAGCGGGAGGGCCCGGGGAGCTGTTTTTT
CDR3aa: CASRDSPAGGPGELFF

abundance: -
v_gene: TRBV7-2
d_gene: -
j_gene: TRBJ2-1
CDR3nt: TGTGCCAGCAGCCAGCTAGTAGGCCCCTACAATGAGCAGTTCTTC
CDR3aa: CASSQLVGPYNEQFF

abundance: few
v_gene: TRBV4-2
d_gene: -
j_gene: TRBJ1-2
CDR3nt: TGTGCCAGCAGCCAAGGGGTCGGTAACTATGGCTACACCTTC
CDR3aa: CASSQGVGNYGYTF

abundance: -
v_gene: TRBV27
d_gene: -
j_gene: TRBJ1-1
CDR3nt: TGTGCCAGCAGTATTAGGGTGGGGGTGTCTGAAGCTTTCTTT
CDR3aa: CASSIRVGVSEAFF

abundance: few
v_gene: TRBV11-2
d_gene: -
j_gene: TRBJ2-1
CDR3nt: TGTGCCAGCAGCGAGTTAACCAGGGCATTCTACAATGAGCAGTTCTTC
CDR3aa: CASSELTRAFYNEQFF

abundance: few
v_gene: TRBV30
d_gene: -
j_gene: TRBJ2-1
CDR3nt: TGTGCCTGGAGTATCTACAATGAGCAGTTCTTC
CDR3aa: CAWSIYNEQFF

abundance: -
v_gene: TRBV2
d_gene: -
j_gene: TRBJ2-3
CDR3nt: TGTGCCAGCAGTGCTGAGGGTACTAGCACAGATACGCAGTATTTT
CDR3aa: CASSAEGTSTDTQYF

abundance: few
v_gene: TRBV5-1
d_gene: -
j_gene: TRBJ1-1
CDR3nt: TGCGCCAGCAGCGCGGACGGAATTCAGAACACTGAAGCTTTCTTT
CDR3aa: CASSADGIQNTEAFF

abundance: -
v_gene: TRBV19
d_gene: -
j_gene: TRBJ2-3
CDR3nt: TGTGCCAGTAAGCTAGCGCAGCGCACAGATACGCAGTATTTT
CDR3aa: CASKLAQRTDTQYF

abundance: -
v_gene: TRBV29-1
d_gene: -
j_gene: TRBJ1-4
CDR3nt: TGCAGCGTCGATTCGGGGGTTAATGAAAAACTGTTTTTT
CDR3aa: CSVDSGVNEKLFF

abundance: few
v_gene: TRBV6-5
d_gene: -
j_gene: TRBJ2-3
CDR3nt: TGTGCCAGCAGTTACTGGGAGAGTAGGGGAGGAGATACGCAGTATTTT
CDR3aa: CASSYWESRGGDTQYF

abundance: few
v_gene: TRBV30
d_gene: TRBD1
j_gene: TRBJ1-2
CDR3nt: TGTGCCTGGGGAGTCTACAGGGGGCCATTCTATGGCTACACCTTC
CDR3aa: CAWGVYRGPFYGYTF

abundance: few
v_gene: TRBV5-1
d_gene: -
j_gene: TRBJ2-3
CDR3nt: TGCGCCAGCAGCTGGGGGGAGAGAGGAGATACGCAGTATTTT
CDR3aa: CASSWGERGDTQYF

abundance: -
v_gene: TRBV11-1
d_gene: -
j_gene: TRBJ2-3
CDR3nt: TGTGCCAGCAGCCCCCAGATCACAGATACGCAGTATTTT
CDR3aa: CASSPQITDTQYF

abundance: few
v_gene: TRBV12-5
d_gene: TRBD1
j_gene: TRBJ2-7
CDR3nt: TGTGCTGGTGGTTCCGGGACAGGGGCTGGAGAGCAGTACTTC
CDR3aa: CAGGSGTGAGEQYF

abundance: -
v_gene: TRBV5-1
d_gene: -
j_gene: TRBJ1-2
CDR3nt: TGCGCCAGCAGCCGGACTATCGGGTCCTATGGCTACACCTTC
CDR3aa: CASSRTIGSYGYTF